Presented here are 17 T cell receptor beta chains from one specimen sequenced in a study of cytomegalovirus exposure and HLA in healthy donors. Both 60 Vbeta primers and 13 Jbeta primers went into the PCR. This table comes from immunoSEQ multiplex PCR, and its TCRdb copy is limited to in-frame clones, with some not included. Altogether 110,000 to 150,000 clones are present, around 75% being singletons, with the ten largest covering about 1.3%. Input material: PBMCs. These TCRs come from a female donor in good health and CMV-seronegative.

This clone has a handful of counts. The gene calls are TRBV4-2 and TRBJ2-1; D unclear. Germline V gene lookup returns CDR1 LGHNA and CDR2 YNFKEQ. The CDR3 is made up of 11 amino acids. With 7 bases removed from V and 3 bases from J, the gap between germline ends came to 4 bases. Here the CDR3 reads CASKLYNEQFF. The CDR3 coding sequence is TGTGCCAGCAAACTCTACAATGAGCAGTTCTTC.

This chain joins TRBV28 and TRBJ1-4; TRBD1 matches 8 bases. V dropped 5 bases and J dropped 7; count of bases not matched to a gene: 6. The CDR3 runs to 14 residues. Germline V gene data show CDR1 as MDHEN and CDR2 as SYDVKM. CDR3 in amino acids: CASSLRGPGEKLFF. In nucleotides, the CDR3 is TGTGCCAGCAGTCTCAGGGGGCCGGGTGAAAAACTGTTTTTT. Drawing the rest from reference TRBV28 and TRBJ1-4, the complete variable domain is DVKVTQSSRYLVKRTGEKVFLECVQDMDHENMFWYRQDPGLGLRLIYFSYDVKMKEKGDIPEGYSVSREKKERFSLILESASTNQTSMYLCASSLRGPGEKLFFGSGTQLSVL.

V is TRBV28 and J is TRBJ1-5, with D possibly TRBD1 on 5 matching bases. The CDR3 is made up of 14 amino acids. Trimming took off 5 bases at V and 6 bases at J, with 14 bases between the two ends. Looked up from germline, CDR1 is MDHEN and CDR2 is SYDVKM. This chain's CDR3 is CASSASQGGQPQHF. CDR3 coding DNA: TGTGCCAGCAGTGCATCCCAGGGCGGTCAGCCCCAGCATTTT.

This clone was seen a few times. The J gene is TRBJ2-7, the V gene TRBV6-5, with TRBD2 matching 8 bases. CDR3 size: 15 residues. Germline V lookup: CDR1 MNHEY, CDR2 SVGAGI. V was pared by 6 bases and J by 7 bases, with 14 bases of the junction left unmatched. In DNA form, the CDR3 reads TGTGCCAGCAGCGCTTATGCGGGAGGCGAGGGGGAGCAGTACTTC. It codes for CASSAYAGGEGEQYF.

V and J are TRBV2 and TRBJ1-4; D remains unclear. This CDR3 has 13 amino acids. The germline V gene has CDR1 SNHLY and CDR2 FYNNEI. V was clipped by 9 bases and J by 8 bases, with 16 bases between them. CDR3 DNA: TGTGCCAGTGAGACAATCACCGGAGAAAAACTGTTTTTT. It translates to CASETITGEKLFF.

This clone occurred a few times. This rearrangement joins TRBV25-1 to TRBJ1-2; TRBD1 might be the D (5 bases). The CDR3 contains 14 residues. Per the germline V gene, CDR1 is MGHDK and CDR2 is SYGVNS. With 4 bases removed from V and 1 base from J, the gap between germline ends came to 10 bases. CDR3 DNA sequence: TGTGCCAGCAGTGTTGTAGGGGTTAACTATGGCTACACCTTC. This sequence encodes CASSVVGVNYGYTF.

The chain uses TRBV5-5 and TRBJ2-5, with 8 bases aligning to TRBD1. Losses at the gene ends were 0 bases for V and 4 bases for J; bases not matched to a gene: 2. Germline CDR1 reads SGHKS; CDR2 reads YYEKEE (reference sequence). This CDR3 comprises 14 residues. The CDR3 DNA follows: TGTGCCAGCAGCTTGGCAGGACAGGGAGAGACCCAGTACTTC. The encoded protein is CASSLAGQGETQYF.

This clone was found a few times. The rearrangement uses TRBV4-2 and TRBJ1-5; 7 positions agree with TRBD1. V lost 0 bases to trimming and J lost 5 bases; unmatched junction nucleotides: 4. Germline values: CDR1 LGHNA, CDR2 YNFKEQ. This CDR3 is 15 amino acids long. The CDR3 loop reads CASSQEEGAYQPQHF. CDR3 nucleotides: TGTGCCAGCAGCCAAGAAGAGGGGGCCTATCAGCCCCAGCATTTT.

The chain carries TRBV4-1 and TRBJ2-4; 11 bases align to TRBD1. Germline CDR1 is MGHRA and CDR2 is YSYEKL. The CDR3 loop spans 14 amino acids. The junction had 3 bases not matched to a gene; V was cut back by 0 bases and J by 11 bases. The CDR3 protein is CASSQDRGQGVQYF. In DNA, the CDR3 is TGCGCCAGCAGCCAAGATCGGGGACAGGGGGTTCAGTACTTC.

The CDR3 DNA reads as TGTGCCAGCAGCGTAGAGATCTCCGGTGGCGGGGAGCTGTTTTTT. This gives the protein CASSVEISGGGELFF. The chain has TRBV9 and TRBJ2-2; D is unclear. Between the trimmed V and J ends, which lost 0 bases and 7 bases, there was a span of 13 bases. The germline V gene has CDR1 SGDLS and CDR2 YYNGEE. This CDR3 has 15 residues.

The V and J genes are TRBV7-9 and TRBJ1-1; weak D call: TRBD1 (5 bases). The CDR3 sequence is 13 residues long. Germline CDR1 reads SEHNR; CDR2 reads FQNEAQ (reference sequence). V was shortened by 6 bases and J by 2 bases, with 10 bases between the two germline ends. CDR3 amino acids: CASSRRTNTEAFF. The DNA of the CDR3 is TGTGCCAGCAGTCGTAGGACAAACACTGAAGCTTTCTTT.

The chain couples TRBV2 to TRBJ1-1, with 10 bases aligning to TRBD1. The ends lost 4 bases at V and 11 bases at J; junction bases unmatched: 19. The CDR3 runs to 17 residues. CDR1 is SNHLY, CDR2 FYNNEI, per germline. The CDR3 DNA is TGTGCCAGCAGTGCGACCGGGACAGGGGCTTTTCACTCTCGGGCTTTCTTT. It specifies CASSATGTGAFHSRAFF. Combining the CDR3 with reference TRBV2 and TRBJ1-1 gives the whole variable domain EPEVTQTPSHQVTQMGQEVILRCVPISNHLYFYWYRQILGQKVEFLVSFYNNEISEKSEIFDDQFSVERPDGSNFTLKIRSTKLEDSAMYFCASSATGTGAFHSRAFFGQGTRLTVV.

V usage is TRBV28 and J usage is TRBJ1-2, with 7 positions matching TRBD1. Germline trimming cut 6 bases from V and 7 bases from J; bases unmatched to any gene: 8. This CDR3 comprises 13 residues. Germline V gene lookup returns CDR1 MDHEN and CDR2 SYDVKM. The CDR3 spells CASRDPGQPGYTF. CDR3 sequence (DNA): TGTGCCAGCAGGGATCCGGGACAGCCTGGCTACACCTTC.

The chain joins TRBV2 to TRBJ1-5, with 7 bases matching TRBD1. The junction had 7 bases not matched to a gene; V was cut back by 8 bases and J by 3 bases. The CDR3 covers 14 residues. Germline V CDR1 and CDR2: SNHLY, FYNNEI. The CDR3 sequence: CASGKGGSNQPQHF. CDR3 bases: TGTGCCAGCGGGAAAGGGGGCTCCAATCAGCCCCAGCATTTT.

The count of this clone is one. The chain employs TRBV6-5 and TRBJ1-2; the match to TRBD1 covers 9 bases. The CDR3 runs 13 residues. Losses at the gene ends were 6 bases for V and 10 bases for J; bases not matched to a gene: 9. Germline values: CDR1 MNHEY, CDR2 SVGAGI. CDR3 in DNA: TGTGCCAGCAGGCACGGGGACAGGGTAGTCTACACCTTC. It encodes CASRHGDRVVYTF.

This clone was seen a handful of times. The rearrangement joins TRBV28 to TRBJ2-7; D unclear. The germline CDR1 and CDR2 sequences are MDHEN and SYDVKM. The CDR3 is made up of 10 amino acids. V lost 6 bases, J lost 7 bases, and 7 bases lay in between. CDR3 sequence reads: CASSPREQYF. The CDR3 nucleotides are TGTGCCAGCAGCCCACGGGAGCAGTACTTC.

This sequence joins TRBV9 and TRBJ2-3; possible D gene TRBD1, 6 bases. With 0 bases removed from V and 13 bases from J, the gap between germline ends came to 18 bases. This CDR3 contains 14 residues. The germline CDR1 and CDR2 sequences are SGDLS and YYNGEE. The DNA for the CDR3 is TGTGCCAGCAGCGTAGGAGGGGACACAGATAAGAAGTATTTT. This codes for CASSVGGDTDKKYF.